The sequence of this T cell receptor (beta chain) was determined in a study of shared clonotypes between healthy human individuals. Trimming cost V 5 bases and J 10 bases, with 14 bases left between them. CDR1 and CDR2 (germline): SEHNR, FQNEAQ (reference sequence). This CDR3 is built from 12 residues. Details on this clone: The antigen remains undetermined.

The protocol was immunoSEQ multiplex PCR, while the TCRdb copy is restricted to in-frame clones and leaves out a portion. The sample has 190,000 or so clones; 66% are singletons. Study-wide findings and caveats: Non-shared clonotypes displayed generation probabilities falling below those of clonotypes present in all four donors. Rarefaction exposed incomplete sorted-subset sequencing despite large depth. Read depth was anticipated to influence clonotype sharing among donors.

Sequenced material: memory CD4+ T cells sorted from blood. Subset: CD45RA-negative fraction. This rearrangement joins TRBV7-9 to TRBJ1-1; unclear D gene. The sequence came from a man between 25 and 39 years old in good health. The CDR3 nucleotides are TGTGCCAGCAGCCCCTCGAAGGGTGGAGCTTTCTTT. Translating it yields CASSPSKGGAFF.